In this sample, the clone carrying this T cell receptor (beta chain) turned up many times. Per germline, CDR1 SGHRS and CDR2 YFSETQ. Trimming left V 2 bases short and J 2 bases short, with 8 bases between. This CDR3 is built from 14 residues. RNA transcripts served as the template for amplifying TCR beta CDR3 regions. HTBI primers drove first-round RT-PCR of the TCR CDR3. Each CDR3 protein is one row after TCRdb ran MiXCR on the multiplex PCR reads. Among approximately 320,000 distinct CDR3 sequences listed, roughly 15% were seen once. The data are from a study of T cells in Graves' hyperthyroidism and ophthalmopathy.

This chain uses TRBV5-1 with TRBJ1-5; D remains ambiguous. The sequence was obtained from a man aged 25-40 years with Graves' hyperthyroidism. The sample taken for sequencing was blood. The CDR3 DNA reads as TGCGCCAGCAGCTTTACGGGTGGCAATCAGCCCCAGCATTTT. Residues: CASSFTGGNQPQHF.